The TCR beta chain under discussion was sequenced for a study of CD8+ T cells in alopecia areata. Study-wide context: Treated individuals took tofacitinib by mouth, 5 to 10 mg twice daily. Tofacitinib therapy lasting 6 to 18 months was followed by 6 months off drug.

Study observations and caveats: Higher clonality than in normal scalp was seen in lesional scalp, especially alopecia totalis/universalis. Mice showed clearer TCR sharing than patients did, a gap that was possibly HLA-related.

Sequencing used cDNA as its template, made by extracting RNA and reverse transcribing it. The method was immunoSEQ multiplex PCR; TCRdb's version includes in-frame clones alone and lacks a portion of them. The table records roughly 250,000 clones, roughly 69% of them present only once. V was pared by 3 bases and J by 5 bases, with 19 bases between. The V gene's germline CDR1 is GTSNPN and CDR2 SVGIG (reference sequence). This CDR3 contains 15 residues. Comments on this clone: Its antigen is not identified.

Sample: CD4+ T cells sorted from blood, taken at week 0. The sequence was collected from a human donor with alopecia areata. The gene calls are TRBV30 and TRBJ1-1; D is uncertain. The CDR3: CAWRRLGSLDTEAFF. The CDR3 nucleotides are TGTGCCTGGAGACGGCTGGGGAGTCTAGATACTGAAGCTTTCTTT.